The clone carrying this TCR beta chain appeared a single time. The antigen remains unidentified. Germline loops: CDR1 SNHLY, CDR2 FYNNEI. The V and J ends lost 5 bases and 4 bases respectively, with 6 bases between them. The CDR3 is made up of 12 amino acids. The data were obtained in a study of cytomegalovirus exposure and HLA in healthy donors. Study results and caveats: The Asian-associated ancestry cluster reportedly had fewer N-insertions than the approximately 670-donor mean in a later analysis.

When sampled, the donors appeared nominally healthy, though they likely had unrecorded immune exposures. The PCR was carried out with 60 Vbeta primers and 13 Jbeta primers. The data were produced by immunoSEQ multiplex PCR, yet TCRdb's version contains in-frame clones alone and is incomplete. The data hold under 200,000 clones, with 87% observed a single time. This clonotype was sampled from a boy between 2 and 10 years old in good health and CMV-seronegative. The chain is built from TRBV2 and TRBJ1-5; D remains unclear. The sequenced sample was PBMCs. The CDR3 region is CASSPGNQPQHF. CDR3 nucleotides: TGTGCCAGCAGTCCAGGAAATCAGCCCCAGCATTTT.